These 21 T cell receptor beta chains share one sample of origin, sequenced in a study of blood T cell repertoires in COVID-19. The protocol was immunoSEQ multiplex PCR, while the TCRdb copy is restricted to in-frame clones and leaves out a portion. The sample lists some 300,000 clones, nearly 90% seen once, with 2.9% in the top ten. Source material: PBMCs or T cells enriched from blood (not recorded which). The receptors originated from a woman aged 50 to 60 who had been exposed to COVID-19.

The genes are TRBV7-2 and TRBJ2-3; D gene uncertain. V lost 1 base, J lost 0 bases, and 8 bases lay in between. This CDR3 spans 15 amino acids. Germline V gene lookup returns CDR1 SGHTA and CDR2 FQGNSA. CDR3 sequence: CASSLGGASTDTQYF. DNA for the CDR3: TGTGCCAGCAGCTTAGGAGGAGCGAGCACAGATACGCAGTATTTT.

This clone is a singleton in its sample. Other DNA sequences from this sample encode an identical CDR3 as well. The rearrangement links TRBV18 to TRBJ2-1, with 11 bases fitting TRBD1. The germline V gene has CDR1 KGHSH and CDR2 LQKENI. Unmatched junction bases numbered 2, after V lost 3 bases and J lost 4 bases. The length of the CDR3 is 15 residues. CDR3 in DNA: TGTGCCAGCTCACCTGGGACAGGGGGATACAATGAGCAGTTCTTC. Amino acid sequence: CASSPGTGGYNEQFF.

The chain links TRBV2 to TRBJ2-2; 10 bases match TRBD2. The CDR3 is 18 amino acids. Trimming removed 6 bases from V and 2 bases from J; junction bases left unmatched: 12. Germline V lookup: CDR1 SNHLY, CDR2 FYNNEI. In DNA form, the CDR3 reads TGTGCCAGCAGCAGGACTAGCGGTGGAACTCTTAACACCGGGGAGCTGTTTTTT. The encoded protein is CASSRTSGGTLNTGELFF. The variable domain in full, completed from reference TRBV2 and TRBJ2-2, reads EPEVTQTPSHQVTQMGQEVILRCVPISNHLYFYWYRQILGQKVEFLVSFYNNEISEKSEIFDDQFSVERPDGSNFTLKIRSTKLEDSAMYFCASSRTSGGTLNTGELFFGEGSRLTVL.

The chain employs TRBV4-1 and TRBJ2-1; tentatively, D is TRBD1 (7 bases). The CDR3 is 17 residues long. V shed 4 bases and J shed 2 bases, with 18 bases lying between them. Germline assignment: CDR1 MGHRA and CDR2 YSYEKL. The CDR3 spells CASSLQEGAGTYNEQFF. CDR3 nucleotides: TGCGCCAGCAGCCTTCAGGAGGGGGCTGGGACCTACAATGAGCAGTTCTTC.

About this clone itself: The same CDR3 is also encoded by other DNA sequences in this sample. The V call is TRBV5-1, the J call TRBJ1-2; D unclear. CDR1 is SGHRS, CDR2 YFSETQ, per germline. The CDR3 sequence is 13 residues long. V lost 0 bases, J lost 2 bases, and 5 bases lay in between. CDR3 DNA sequence: TGCGCCAGCAGCTTGGGAGGGAACTATGGCTACACCTTC. Translation: CASSLGGNYGYTF. The full variable domain, rest sourced from reference TRBV5-1 and TRBJ1-2, is KAGVTQTPRYLIKTRGQQVTLSCSPISGHRSVSWYQQTPGQGLQFLFEYFSETQRNKGNFPGRFSGRQFSNSRSEMNVSTLELGDSALYLCASSLGGNYGYTFGSGTRLTVV.

Points on this clone: An end of the junction differs from the germline gene, which may be a read error. The V call is TRBV28, the J call TRBJ1-5, with TRBD1 as a possible D gene (6 bases). Germline V gene lookup returns CDR1 MDHEN and CDR2 SYDVKM. This CDR3 comprises 16 residues. This CDR3 reads CASSLGAGAGNRPQHF. CDR3 sequence (DNA): TGTGCCAGCAGTTTGGGGGCGGGGGCAGGGAATCGGCCCCAGCATTTT.

The chain is built from TRBV21-1 and TRBJ1-2. TRBV21-1 is described as a pseudogene. CDR3 length: 9 residues. CDR3 protein: CAAGSLGDF. DNA for the CDR3: TGTGCCGCTGGGTCCCTCGGGGACTTC.

The J gene is TRBJ2-7, the V gene TRBV5-1; D call uncertain. Germline lookup yields CDR1 SGHRS and CDR2 YFSETQ. The ends were cut back, 0 bases at V and 0 bases at J, with 7 bases in the middle. The CDR3 contains 14 residues. The CDR3 nucleotides read TGCGCCAGCAGCTTGGTAGAATCCTCCTACGAGCAGTACTTC. It translates to CASSLVESSYEQYF. Looking up the rest from reference TRBV5-1 and TRBJ2-7 gives the full variable domain: KAGVTQTPRYLIKTRGQQVTLSCSPISGHRSVSWYQQTPGQGLQFLFEYFSETQRNKGNFPGRFSGRQFSNSRSEMNVSTLELGDSALYLCASSLVESSYEQYFGPGTRLTVT.

This chain joins TRBV7-2 and TRBJ1-6, with D unclear. CDR1 is SGHTA and CDR2 is FQGNSA in the germline V gene. Deletions cut 1 base from V and 0 bases from J, with 10 bases between. The CDR3 is 17 amino acids. CDR3: CASSLERRSSYNSPLHF. DNA of the CDR3: TGTGCCAGCAGCTTAGAACGGAGGAGCTCCTATAATTCACCCCTCCACTTT.

The V and J genes are TRBV28 and TRBJ1-2, with 10 positions matching TRBD1. The CDR3 runs to 15 residues. The germline gives CDR1 MDHEN, CDR2 SYDVKM. Germline trimming cut 3 bases from V and 8 bases from J; bases unmatched to any gene: 9. This CDR3 is CASSFTPDRGQGYTF. CDR3 DNA: TGTGCCAGCAGTTTCACACCCGACAGGGGGCAAGGCTACACCTTC.

The V and J genes are TRBV4-1 and TRBJ2-1; 9 nucleotides align to TRBD1. The CDR3 extends over 17 amino acids. V lost 4 bases and J lost 5; bases outside the gene matches: 12. Germline-derived CDR1 and CDR2 are MGHRA and YSYEKL. CDR3 coding DNA: TGCGCCAGCAGCCGAACCGGAGGGACAGGGCAAAACAATGAGCAGTTCTTC. As protein: CASSRTGGTGQNNEQFF.

The gene calls are TRBV2 and TRBJ2-2; D perhaps matches TRBD2 (7 bases). The CDR3 runs to 15 residues. Between the trimmed V and J ends, which lost 8 bases and 5 bases, there was a span of 18 bases. The germline gives CDR1 SNHLY, CDR2 FYNNEI. CDR3 protein: CASHWAGARTGELFF. The CDR3 coding sequence is TGTGCCAGCCACTGGGCGGGGGCCAGGACCGGGGAGCTGTTTTTT. Full variable domain (outside the CDR3, taken from reference TRBV2 and TRBJ2-2): EPEVTQTPSHQVTQMGQEVILRCVPISNHLYFYWYRQILGQKVEFLVSFYNNEISEKSEIFDDQFSVERPDGSNFTLKIRSTKLEDSAMYFCASHWAGARTGELFFGEGSRLTVL.

The chain links TRBV10-2 to TRBJ2-7; tentatively, D is TRBD1 (6 bases). The CDR3 contains 14 residues. Germline V gene sequence: CDR1 WSHSY, CDR2 SAAADI. Trimming left V 5 bases short and J 2 bases short, with 13 bases between. The chain's CDR3 is CASSRDIQTYEQYF. The CDR3 region has the DNA TGCGCCAGCAGTCGGGACATCCAGACCTACGAGCAGTACTTC.

The chain has TRBV4-2 and TRBJ2-2, with D unresolved. V lost 0 bases, J lost 4 bases, and 15 bases lay in between. Germline CDR1 reads LGHNA; CDR2 reads YNFKEQ. This CDR3 is 17 amino acids long. The CDR3: CASSQDNVTPGTGELFF. Here the CDR3 DNA reads TGTGCCAGCAGCCAAGATAACGTCACCCCGGGCACCGGGGAGCTGTTTTTT.

The CDR3 coding sequence is TGTGCCAGCAGTGAGGTGGGGGGCTCCTACGAGCAGTACTTC. This translates into CASSEVGGSYEQYF. This rearrangement joins TRBV2 to TRBJ2-7, with a weak D call TRBD2 (6 bases). Between the trimmed V and J ends, which lost 3 bases and 0 bases, there was a span of 9 bases. This CDR3 region has 14 residues. Germline V gene sequence: CDR1 SNHLY, CDR2 FYNNEI. The full variable domain, with the rest looked up from reference TRBV2 and TRBJ2-7, is EPEVTQTPSHQVTQMGQEVILRCVPISNHLYFYWYRQILGQKVEFLVSFYNNEISEKSEIFDDQFSVERPDGSNFTLKIRSTKLEDSAMYFCASSEVGGSYEQYFGPGTRLTVT.

The V call is TRBV28, the J call TRBJ1-2; D gene ambiguous. The CDR3 contains 13 residues. The germline gives CDR1 MDHEN, CDR2 SYDVKM. Trimming removed 6 bases at V and 8 bases at J, with 16 bases between. The CDR3 is CASSQIHGVGYTF. The CDR3 nucleotides are TGTGCCAGCAGCCAGATTCACGGGGTCGGCTACACCTTC.

This chain uses TRBV27 with TRBJ2-7, with a possible D match to TRBD2 (6 bases). Trimming left V 6 bases short and J 7 bases short, with 19 bases between. The germline gives CDR1 MNHEY, CDR2 SMNVEV (reference sequence). The CDR3 runs 14 residues. The DNA of the CDR3 is TGTGCCAGCAGGAGGAGGGGCCTGACGGAGGAGCAGTACTTC. Encoded protein: CASRRRGLTEEQYF.

This chain links TRBV19 with TRBJ1-1; D not resolved. Trimming pared 7 bases from V and 7 bases from J, leaving 19 bases between. The CDR3 sequence is 14 residues long. The germline CDR1 and CDR2 sequences are LNHDA and SQIVND (reference sequence). CDR3 in amino acids: CASTLAGVHVEAFF. Here the CDR3 DNA reads TGTGCCAGTACGTTGGCCGGGGTCCACGTTGAAGCTTTCTTT. The variable domain in full, with the rest retrieved from reference TRBV19 and TRBJ1-1, is DGGITQSPKYLFRKEGQNVTLSCEQNLNHDAMYWYRQDPGQGLRLIYYSQIVNDFQKGDIAEGYSVSREKKESFPLTVTSAQKNPTAFYLCASTLAGVHVEAFFGQGTRLTVV.

The chain combines TRBV30 with TRBJ1-4; D is unresolved. This CDR3 comprises 11 residues. Deletions cut 0 bases from V and 7 bases from J, with 3 bases between. Germline V CDR1 and CDR2: GTSNPN, SVGIG (reference sequence). The CDR3, as DNA: TGTGCCTGGAGTGTACTTGAAAAACTGTTTTTT. Its translation: CAWSVLEKLFF.

The V and J genes are TRBV7-6 and TRBJ2-3; D not certain. The V gene's germline CDR1 is SGHVS and CDR2 FNYEAQ. Trimming left V 6 bases short and J 0 bases short, with 13 bases between. There are 15 residues in the CDR3. CDR3 region: CASSEAISSTDTQYF. CDR3 coding DNA: TGTGCCAGCAGTGAGGCCATTTCTAGCACAGATACGCAGTATTTT.

The chain recombines TRBV5-1 with TRBJ2-6; weak D call: TRBD2 (6 bases). CDR3 length equals 19 residues. Germline V gene data show CDR1 as SGHRS and CDR2 as YFSETQ. V shed 4 bases and J shed 0 bases, with 20 bases lying between them. DNA of the CDR3: TGCGCCAGCAGCGAGGGACTCCTGGGGTCCGTCTCTGGGGCCAACGTCCTGACTTTC. Its translation: CASSEGLLGSVSGANVLTF.